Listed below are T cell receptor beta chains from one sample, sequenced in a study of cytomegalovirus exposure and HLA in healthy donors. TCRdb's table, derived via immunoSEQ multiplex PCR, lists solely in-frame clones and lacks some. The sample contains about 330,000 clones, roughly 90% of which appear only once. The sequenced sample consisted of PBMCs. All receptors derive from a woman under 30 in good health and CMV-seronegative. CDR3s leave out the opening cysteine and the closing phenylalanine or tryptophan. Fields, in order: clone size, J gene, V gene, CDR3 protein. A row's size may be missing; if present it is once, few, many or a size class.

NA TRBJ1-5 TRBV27 ASGRTGSNQPQH
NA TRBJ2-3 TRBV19 ASRGQSTDTQY
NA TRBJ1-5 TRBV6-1 ASRGQVGGNQPQH
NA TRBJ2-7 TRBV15 ATSRVSGYEQY
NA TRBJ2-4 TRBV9 ASSAGENIQY
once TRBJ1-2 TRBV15 ATSEGGANYGYT
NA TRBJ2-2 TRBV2 ASRTGTANTGELF
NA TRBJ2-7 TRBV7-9 ASSPASGRSTYEQY
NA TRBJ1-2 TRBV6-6 ASQITPERGYT
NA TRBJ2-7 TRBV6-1 ASSLFKGQAYEQY
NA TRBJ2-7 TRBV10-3 AISELGGSLSEQY
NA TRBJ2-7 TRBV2 ASSVNAGREQY
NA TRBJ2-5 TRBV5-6 ASSLEGHRQETQY
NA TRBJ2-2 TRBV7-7 ASSLGTSGNTGELF
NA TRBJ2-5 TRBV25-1 ASRSPGQETQY
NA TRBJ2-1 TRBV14 ASSQDWGPQGGSGLYNEQF
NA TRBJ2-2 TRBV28 ASSLFPGPVANTGELF
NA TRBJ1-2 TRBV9 ASSDIDRGYGYT
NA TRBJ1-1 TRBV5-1 ASSLDRGNTEAF
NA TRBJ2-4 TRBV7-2 ASSSPAGTGVNIQY
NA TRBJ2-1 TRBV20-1 KAGYYNEQF
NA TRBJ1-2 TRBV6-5 ASSDPTSSLV
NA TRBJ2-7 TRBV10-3 AINGGGNYEQY
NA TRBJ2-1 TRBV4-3 ASSQEGSLNNEQF
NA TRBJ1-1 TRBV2 ASSEIPEAF
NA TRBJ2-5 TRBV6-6 ASSSHSGLETQY
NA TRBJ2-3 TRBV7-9 ASRIAGGGTDTQY
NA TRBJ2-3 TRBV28 ASQNREYGDTQY
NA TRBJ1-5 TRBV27 ASSLSRNQPQH
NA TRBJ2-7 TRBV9 ASSFPLGGVSSYEQY
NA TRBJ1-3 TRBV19 ASNFHPIRRGGNTIY
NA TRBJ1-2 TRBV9 ASSVAGVGYT
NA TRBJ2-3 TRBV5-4 ASSLVGADTQY
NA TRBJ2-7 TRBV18 ASSPNDRRSYEQY
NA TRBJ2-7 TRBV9 ASMDPGSYEQY
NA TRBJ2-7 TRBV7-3 ASSYRTDSYEQY
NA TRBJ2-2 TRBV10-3 AISESESGLWELF
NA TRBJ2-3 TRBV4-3 ASSQDSSGVTDTQY
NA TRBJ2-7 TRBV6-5 ASSYSAGFSYEQY
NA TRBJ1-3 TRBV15 ATSTRQGWGNTIY
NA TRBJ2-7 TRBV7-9 ASSLGNSYEQY
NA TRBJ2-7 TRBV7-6 ASSQQPSGSPSSYEQY
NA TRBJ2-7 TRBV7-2 ASSFSYEQY
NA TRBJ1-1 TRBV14 ASSHFRDIRTEAF
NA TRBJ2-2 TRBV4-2 ASSQDPSWNTGELF
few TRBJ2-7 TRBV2 ASSTGLSAGEQY
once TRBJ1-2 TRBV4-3 ASSQVVGGPYGYT
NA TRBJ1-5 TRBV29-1 SVEDTGAQH
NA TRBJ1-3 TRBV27 ASSLTGNSGNTIY